Listed here are 10 T cell receptor beta chains from one sample, sequenced in a study of CXCR4 blockade with PD-1 therapy in pancreatic cancer. The method was immunoSEQ multiplex PCR; TCRdb's version includes in-frame clones alone and lacks a portion of them. The top ten clones hold approximately 7.2% of a sample with over 7,500 clones, 50% to 75% of them seen once. Sequenced: tumor tissue. Receptors originate from a human donor with pancreatic ductal adenocarcinoma.

The chain recombines TRBV25-1 with TRBJ1-1, with 10 bases fitting TRBD1. The CDR3 has 15 residues. Per the germline V gene, CDR1 is MGHDK and CDR2 is SYGVNS. Losses at the gene ends were 3 bases for V and 5 bases for J; bases not matched to a gene: 6. The CDR3 DNA reads as TGTGCCAGCAGTGACCCGACAGGGGGCATTACTGAAGCTTTCTTT. Translation gives CASSDPTGGITEAFF.

This clone has a handful of counts. The J gene is TRBJ2-5, the V gene TRBV11-3; D is perhaps TRBD1 (5 bases). V lost 5 bases and J lost 3, with 13 bases in between. Germline V gene data show CDR1 as SGHNT and CDR2 as YENEEA. This CDR3 has 14 residues. CDR3 residues: CASSQRGVEETQYF. CDR3 bases: TGTGCCAGCAGCCAAAGGGGTGTTGAAGAGACCCAGTACTTC. Complete variable domain (other parts from reference TRBV11-3 and TRBJ2-5): EAGVVQSPRYKIIEKKQPVAFWCNPISGHNTLYWYLQNLGQGPELLIRYENEEAVDDSQLPKDRFSAERLKGVDSTLKIQPAELGDSAVYLCASSQRGVEETQYFGPGTRLLVL.

V gene TRBV18 combines with J gene TRBJ1-6; D is uncertain. The CDR3 runs 13 residues. Germline loops: CDR1 KGHSH, CDR2 LQKENI. The V and J ends lost 2 bases and 7 bases respectively, with 6 bases between them. In DNA form, the CDR3 reads TGTGCCAGCTCACCAGAAGGGAATTCACCCCTCCACTTT. Translating gives CASSPEGNSPLHF. Together with reference TRBV18 and TRBJ1-6, the CDR3 gives the full variable domain: NAGVMQNPRHLVRRRGQEARLRCSPMKGHSHVYWYRQLPEEGLKFMVYLQKENIIDESGMPKERFSAEFPKEGPSILRIQQVVRGDSAAYFCASSPEGNSPLHFGNGTRLTVT.

The J gene is TRBJ2-1, the V gene TRBV19; 10 nucleotides agree with TRBD1. V lost 8 bases, J lost 3 bases, and 16 bases stayed unmatched. CDR1 is LNHDA, CDR2 SQIVND, per germline (reference sequence). The CDR3 has 18 residues. In nucleotides, the CDR3 is TGTGCCAGTGGTTTTTCGGTAGGGACAGGGGCCCACTACAATGAGCAGTTCTTC. This gives the protein CASGFSVGTGAHYNEQFF.

V and J are TRBV18 and TRBJ2-3; 9 bases line up with TRBD2. Losses at the gene ends were 3 bases for V and 2 bases for J; bases not matched to a gene: 3. This CDR3 contains 15 residues. The V gene's germline CDR1 is KGHSH and CDR2 LQKENI. Here the CDR3 reads CASSPGLANTDTQYF. CDR3 nucleotides: TGTGCCAGCTCACCGGGACTAGCCAACACAGATACGCAGTATTTT.

V and J are TRBV25-1 and TRBJ2-3; D perhaps matches TRBD1 (6 bases). Per germline, CDR1 MGHDK and CDR2 SYGVNS. The germline V and J ends were trimmed by 2 bases and 5 bases, with 14 bases remaining between them. The CDR3 contains 15 residues. The DNA for the CDR3 is TGTGCCAGCAGTGAAGCCTGGACAGATATAGATACGCAGTATTTT. Its protein is CASSEAWTDIDTQYF.

The table lists this clone with a few counts. This chain links TRBV6-7 with TRBJ2-2, with TRBD2 matching over 7 bases. TRBV6-7 falls under the ORF class, with uncertain function. The CDR3 is 15 amino acids. J gave up 3 bases and V 5 bases, and 6 bases lay outside the gene matches. The CDR3 region has the DNA TGTGCCAGCAGTGTGTGGGGAGGGGACACCGGGGAGCTGTTTTTT. Its protein is CASSVWGGDTGELFF.

The gene calls are TRBV19 and TRBJ2-1, with TRBD1 identical over 9 bases. The CDR3 has 15 residues. V lost 3 bases, J lost 5 bases, and 5 bases stayed unmatched. Germline loops: CDR1 LNHDA, CDR2 SQIVND (reference sequence). CDR3 nucleotide sequence: TGTGCCAGTAGTATCACGGACAGGGGCCACAATGAGCAGTTCTTC. Translating gives CASSITDRGHNEQFF.

This clone was counted a few times. Read sequence stops 1 residue before the CDR3 end, and the germline J gene provides the missing end. This chain connects TRBV10-3 to TRBJ1-1; no firm D call. This CDR3 comprises 17 residues. V gave up 0 bases and J gave up 0 bases, with 14 bases separating them. CDR1 ENHRY and CDR2 SYGVKD come from the germline V gene. Incomplete CDR3 DNA: TGTGCCATCAGTGAGTCCCCGGGGAGGAGTATGAACACTGAAGCTTTC. Its translation is CAISESPGRSMNTEAF. The whole CDR3 sequence is CAISESPGRSMNTEAFF.

In this sample, this clone turned up a few times. The chain combines TRBV5-1 with TRBJ1-3; D gene ambiguous. V lost 0 bases and J lost 0, with 13 bases in between. The CDR3 sequence is 17 residues long. CDR1 is SGHRS and CDR2 is YFSETQ in the germline V gene. The CDR3 protein is CASSLASGLSSGNTIYF. In DNA form, the CDR3 reads TGCGCCAGCAGCTTGGCCTCTGGGCTTAGCTCTGGAAACACCATATATTTT.